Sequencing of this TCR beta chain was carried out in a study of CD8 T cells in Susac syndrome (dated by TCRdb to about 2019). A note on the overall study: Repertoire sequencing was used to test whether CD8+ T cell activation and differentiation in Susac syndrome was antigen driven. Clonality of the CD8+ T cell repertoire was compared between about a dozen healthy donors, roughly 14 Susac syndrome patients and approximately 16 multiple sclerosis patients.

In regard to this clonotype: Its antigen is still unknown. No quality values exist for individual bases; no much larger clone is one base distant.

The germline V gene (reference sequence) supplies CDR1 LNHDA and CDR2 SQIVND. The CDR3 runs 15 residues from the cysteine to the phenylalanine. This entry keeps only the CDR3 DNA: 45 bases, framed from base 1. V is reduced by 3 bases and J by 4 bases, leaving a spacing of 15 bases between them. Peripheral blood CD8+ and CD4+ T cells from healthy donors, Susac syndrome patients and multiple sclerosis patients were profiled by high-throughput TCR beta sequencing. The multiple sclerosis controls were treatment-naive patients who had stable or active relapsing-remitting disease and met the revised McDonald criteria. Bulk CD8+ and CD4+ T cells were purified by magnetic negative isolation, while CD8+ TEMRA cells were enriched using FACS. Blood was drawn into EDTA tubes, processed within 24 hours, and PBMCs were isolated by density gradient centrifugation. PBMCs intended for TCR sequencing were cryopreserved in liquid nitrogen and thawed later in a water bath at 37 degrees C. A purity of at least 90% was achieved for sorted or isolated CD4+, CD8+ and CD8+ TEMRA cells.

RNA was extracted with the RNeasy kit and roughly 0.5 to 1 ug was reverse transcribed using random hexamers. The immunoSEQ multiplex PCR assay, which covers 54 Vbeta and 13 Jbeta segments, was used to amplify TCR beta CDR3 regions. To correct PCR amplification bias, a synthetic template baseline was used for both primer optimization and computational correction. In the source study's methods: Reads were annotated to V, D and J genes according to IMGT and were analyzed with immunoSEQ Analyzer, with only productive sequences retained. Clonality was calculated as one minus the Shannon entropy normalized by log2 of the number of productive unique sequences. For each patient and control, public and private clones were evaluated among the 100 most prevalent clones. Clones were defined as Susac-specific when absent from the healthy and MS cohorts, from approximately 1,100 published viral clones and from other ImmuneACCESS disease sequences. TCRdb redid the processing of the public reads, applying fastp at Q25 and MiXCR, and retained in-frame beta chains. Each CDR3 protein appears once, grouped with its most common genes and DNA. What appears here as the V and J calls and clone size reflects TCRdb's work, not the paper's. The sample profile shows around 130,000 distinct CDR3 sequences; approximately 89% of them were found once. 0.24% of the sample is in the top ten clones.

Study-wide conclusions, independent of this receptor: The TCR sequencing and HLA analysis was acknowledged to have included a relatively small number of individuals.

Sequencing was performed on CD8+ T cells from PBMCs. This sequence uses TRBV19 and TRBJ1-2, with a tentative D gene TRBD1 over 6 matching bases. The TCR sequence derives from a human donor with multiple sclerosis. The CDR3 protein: CASSMGGQNPYGYTF. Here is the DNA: TGTGCCAGTAGTATGGGTGGACAGAACCCCTATGGCTACACCTTC.